These T cell receptor beta chains were read from a single sample in a study of T cells in Graves' hyperthyroidism and ophthalmopathy. In TCRdb, the multiplex PCR reads were re-called with MiXCR into one record per CDR3 protein. The sample yields about 560,000 distinct CDR3 sequences, 16% seen once. Source material: blood. The source of these receptors is a woman younger than 30 with Graves' hyperthyroidism. Each CDR3 is given with its conserved first and last residue. Each record gives: D gene, clone size, J gene, CDR3 length, V gene, CDR3 protein, CDR3 DNA. A D gene is named only where the DNA matches it firmly. Only some rows state a clone size, as once, few, many or a class for expanded clones.

TRBD1	few	TRBJ1-2	18	TRBV4-3	CASSQDGRGRPSVNGYTF	TGCGCCAGCAGCCAAGATGGGAGGGGGCGTCCCAGCGTTAATGGCTACACCTTC
.	few	TRBJ2-2	14	TRBV12-3/TRBV12-4	CASTSDTNTGELFF	TGTGCCAGCACCTCGGACACGAACACCGGGGAGCTGTTTTTT
TRBD2	many	TRBJ2-7	13	TRBV20-1	CSASSGTSYEQYF	TGCAGTGCTAGTAGCGGGACCTCCTACGAGCAGTACTTC
.	many	TRBJ2-2	17	TRBV6-6	CASSYGWPGTNTGELFF	TGTGCCAGCAGTTACGGCTGGCCGGGAACGAACACCGGGGAGCTGTTTTTT
TRBD2	many	TRBJ2-1	15	TRBV28	CASRTRAGRESEQFF	TGTGCCAGCAGGACACGAGCGGGGCGGGAGAGTGAGCAGTTCTTC
TRBD2	few	TRBJ2-7	16	TRBV28	CASSGGRTSGYYEQYF	TGTGCCAGCAGTGGGGGGAGGACTAGCGGATACTACGAGCAGTACTTC
TRBD2	many	TRBJ2-1	16	TRBV11-3	CASSLEIGGGDNEQFF	TGTGCCAGCAGCTTAGAAATTGGGGGGGGGGACAATGAGCAGTTCTTC
.	many	TRBJ2-1	13	TRBV6-1	CASSRTTDNEQFF	TGTGCCAGCAGTCGGACGACCGACAATGAGCAGTTCTTC
.	.	TRBJ2-5	14	TRBV28	CASSLETIEETQYF	TGTGCCAGCAGCTTAGAGACTATCGAAGAGACCCAGTACTTC
TRBD2	few	TRBJ2-7	18	TRBV7-2	CASSSYGLAGGWSYEQYF	TGTGCCAGCAGCTCCTACGGACTAGCGGGAGGTTGGTCCTACGAGCAGTACTTC
.	many	TRBJ2-1	12	TRBV12-3/TRBV12-4	CASSPAGHEQFF	TGTGCCAGCAGCCCAGCTGGGCATGAGCAGTTCTTC
TRBD2	many	TRBJ2-1	16	TRBV11-2	CASSLDPASGGHEQFF	TGTGCCAGCAGCTTAGATCCGGCTAGCGGGGGCCATGAGCAGTTCTTC
.	many	TRBJ1-1	15	TRBV20-1	CSARDLGGPNTEAFF	TGCAGTGCTAGAGACCTAGGTGGGCCCAACACTGAAGCTTTCTTT
.	many	TRBJ2-2	16	TRBV28	CASSALDGKNTGELFF	TGTGCCAGCAGTGCCCTGGACGGGAAGAACACCGGGGAGCTGTTTTTT
.	many	TRBJ2-1	17	TRBV12-3/TRBV12-4	CASSSRGGLAVYNEQFF	TGTGCCAGCAGCTCTAGAGGGGGGCTAGCGGTCTACAATGAGCAGTTCTTC
.	many	TRBJ2-3	13	TRBV29-1	CSVLGEAGDTQYF	TGCAGCGTTCTGGGGGAGGCAGGGGATACGCAGTATTTT
.	few	TRBJ1-5	16	TRBV20-1	CSARAPDRGPGQPQHF	TGCAGTGCTAGAGCTCCCGACCGGGGGCCGGGTCAGCCCCAGCATTTT
.	.	TRBJ2-2	11	TRBV30	CAWSNTGELFF	TGTGCCTGGAGCAACACCGGGGAGCTGTTTTTT
.	many	TRBJ2-3	13	TRBV7-2	CASSLAWGDTQYF	TGTGCCAGCAGCTTGGCCTGGGGAGATACGCAGTATTTT
TRBD2	.	TRBJ2-3	17	TRBV14	CASSPRTSGGSTDTQYF	TGTGCCAGCAGCCCCCGCACTAGCGGGGGGTCCACAGATACGCAGTATTTT
.	.	TRBJ1-2	14	TRBV3-1	CASSQLQVSEGYTF	TGTGCCAGCAGCCAACTACAGGTATCGGAGGGCTACACCTTC
.	many	TRBJ2-5	11	TRBV2	CASLRVETQYF	TGTGCCAGTCTCAGGGTAGAGACCCAGTACTTC
.	.	TRBJ2-3	18	TRBV4-2	CASSPQAGLSTSTDTQYF	TGTGCCAGCAGCCCCCAGGCGGGACTCAGTACTAGCACAGATACGCAGTATTTT
TRBD1	.	TRBJ1-5	15	TRBV2	CASRSLGGRNQPQHF	TGTGCCAGCAGATCCCTAGGGGGCAGGAATCAGCCCCAGCATTTT
TRBD1	many	TRBJ1-1	14	TRBV7-9	CASRRDRPMAEAFF	TGTGCCAGCAGGAGGGACAGGCCCATGGCTGAAGCTTTCTTT
TRBD1	once	TRBJ2-1	14	TRBV28	CASSFLTGDNEQFF	TGTGCCAGCAGTTTCTTGACAGGGGACAATGAGCAGTTCTTC
TRBD2	many	TRBJ2-1	16	TRBV20-1	CSAREATSGSRNEQFF	TGCAGTGCTAGAGAAGCGACTAGCGGGAGCAGAAATGAGCAGTTCTTC
TRBD1	many	TRBJ2-1	14	TRBV20-1	CSASSGGVNNEQFF	TGCAGTGCTAGCTCAGGGGGCGTTAACAATGAGCAGTTCTTC
.	.	TRBJ2-1	13	TRBV5-1	CASSDLSYNEQFF	TGCGCCAGCTCAGACCTCTCCTACAATGAGCAGTTCTTC
.	many	TRBJ2-1	15	TRBV6-1	CASRTGGGLDSEQFF	TGTGCCAGCAGGACGGGCGGGGGCCTTGATAGTGAGCAGTTCTTC
.	many	TRBJ1-1	15	TRBV12-3/TRBV12-4	CASRTMDRWNTEAFF	TGTGCCAGCAGAACCATGGACAGATGGAACACTGAAGCTTTCTTT
TRBD1	many	TRBJ1-5	15	TRBV6-1	CASSGDRGPNQPQHF	TGTGCCAGCAGTGGGGACAGGGGTCCCAATCAGCCCCAGCATTTT
.	many	TRBJ2-5	14	TRBV27	CASSQVKGDETQYF	TGTGCCAGCAGTCAGGTTAAGGGGGACGAGACCCAGTACTTC
TRBD1	many	TRBJ2-5	14	TRBV2	CASLTGGGWETQYF	TGTGCCAGTTTAACAGGGGGCGGATGGGAGACCCAGTACTTC
.	few	TRBJ2-7	15	TRBV10-3	CAISSMSSSSYEQYF	TGTGCCATCAGCTCCATGTCCTCAAGCTCCTACGAGCAGTACTTC
TRBD1	many	TRBJ2-7	14	TRBV5-5	CASRTRTGGYEQYF	TGTGCCAGCAGGACTCGGACAGGGGGCTACGAGCAGTACTTC
TRBD2	.	TRBJ2-1	16	TRBV4-1	CASSQPTSGGSNEQFF	TGCGCCAGCAGCCAGCCGACTAGCGGGGGTTCGAATGAGCAGTTCTTC
.	many	TRBJ2-5	15	TRBV28	CASSPIDRLQETQYF	TGTGCCAGCAGTCCCATAGACAGGCTCCAAGAGACCCAGTACTTC
TRBD1	few	TRBJ2-5	13	TRBV29-1	CSVIQGAGETQYF	TGCAGCGTTATTCAGGGGGCGGGAGAGACCCAGTACTTC
TRBD1	.	TRBJ1-4	14	TRBV19	CASSKGQNNEKLFF	TGTGCCAGTAGTAAGGGACAGAATAATGAAAAACTGTTTTTT
.	few	TRBJ2-2	15	TRBV18	CASSPQARDTGELFF	TGTGCCAGCTCACCGCAGGCCAGGGACACCGGGGAGCTGTTTTTT
.	many	TRBJ1-2	12	TRBV2	CASRAPQGGYTF	TGTGCCAGCAGGGCGCCCCAAGGCGGCTACACCTTC
.	many	TRBJ2-7	13	TRBV27	CASSATARVGQYF	TGTGCCAGCAGTGCCACGGCGCGAGTCGGGCAGTACTTC
TRBD2	many	TRBJ2-3	15	TRBV11-2	CASSITSGSTDTQYF	TGTGCCAGCAGCATCACTAGCGGGAGCACAGATACGCAGTATTTT
.	many	TRBJ2-7	15	TRBV11-2	CASSLGGGGTYEQYF	TGTGCCAGCAGCCTTGGCGGTGGGGGTACGTACGAGCAGTACTTC
TRBD2	many	TRBJ2-7	15	TRBV5-1	CASSHSSGGAYEQYF	TGCGCCAGCAGCCATTCTAGCGGGGGAGCCTACGAGCAGTACTTC
.	few	TRBJ1-1	15	TRBV7-9	CASSFGTPMNTEAFF	TGTGCCAGCAGCTTTGGGACACCTATGAACACTGAAGCTTTCTTT
.	.	TRBJ1-2	13	TRBV30	CAWSWGSNYGYTF	TGTGCCTGGAGTTGGGGCTCTAACTATGGCTACACCTTC
TRBD2	few	TRBJ2-2	16	TRBV7-3	CASSRNGLAGAGELFF	TGTGCCAGCAGCCGAAATGGACTAGCGGGGGCCGGGGAGCTGTTTTTT
TRBD2	many	TRBJ2-3	17	TRBV14	CASSQRGLAGSTDTQYF	TGTGCCAGCAGCCAACGCGGACTAGCGGGGTCCACAGATACGCAGTATTTT
.	few	TRBJ2-1	15	TRBV6-2/TRBV6-3	CASSTQRTSYNEQFF	TGTGCCAGCAGTACCCAGCGGACTTCCTACAATGAGCAGTTCTTC